This TCR beta chain stems from a study of PD-1 blockade in classical Hodgkin lymphoma. Overall study findings and caveats: According to reports, newly diagnosed patients had lower baseline TCR diversity than healthy donors, and relapsed/refractory patients had lower baseline TCR diversity still. Causes of the repertoire differences remain undefined, possibly disease activity or prior therapy.

Germline values: CDR1 SGDLS, CDR2 YYNGEE. J was trimmed by 1 base and V by 4 bases; bases with no gene match: 4. CDR3 size: 15 residues. As to this clone: Its antigen is currently unknown.

Some clones are missing from TCRdb's copy, which holds only in-frame ones; the method was immunoSEQ multiplex PCR. The sample records 15,000 to 17,000 clones, roughly 84% being singletons. As for time point: newly diagnosed, previously untreated cHL patient sample. Purification of CD4+ T cells from thawed PBMCs was performed via magnetic negative selection. Untreated, newly diagnosed classical Hodgkin lymphoma PBMCs were used for comparison. The sequencing sample was made of CD4+ T cells from blood. This receptor was obtained from a human donor with classical Hodgkin lymphoma. The V gene is TRBV9, the J gene TRBJ2-3; 9 bases match TRBD1. DNA of the CDR3: TGTGCCAGCAGCACCCGACAGGGGGGCACAGATACGCAGTATTTT. Translating gives CASSTRQGGTDTQYF.